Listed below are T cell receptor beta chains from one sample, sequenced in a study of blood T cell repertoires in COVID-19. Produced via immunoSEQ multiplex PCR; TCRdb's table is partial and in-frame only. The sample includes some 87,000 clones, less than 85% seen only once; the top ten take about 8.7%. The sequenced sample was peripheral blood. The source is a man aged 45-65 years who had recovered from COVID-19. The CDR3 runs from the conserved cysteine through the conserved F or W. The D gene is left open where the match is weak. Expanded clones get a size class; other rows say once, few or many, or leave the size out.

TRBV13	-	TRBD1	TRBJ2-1	TGTGCCAGCAGCATGGGGACAGGGCTCCCCTACAATGAGCAGTTCTTC	CASSMGTGLPYNEQFF
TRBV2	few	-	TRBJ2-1	TGTGCCAGCAGTGAACTTCTCCTAGAAGGCGATGAGCAGTTCTTC	CASSELLLEGDEQFF
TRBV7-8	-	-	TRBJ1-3	TGTGCCAGCAGCTTTACAGATCTCTCTGGAAACACCATATATTTT	CASSFTDLSGNTIYF
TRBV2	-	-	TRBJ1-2	TGTGCCAGCAGTCTCGACAGTAACTATGGCTACACCTTC	CASSLDSNYGYTF
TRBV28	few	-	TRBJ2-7	TGTGCCAGCAGTTTAAGGTTAGGGCGGGAACCCTACGAGCAGTACTTC	CASSLRLGREPYEQYF
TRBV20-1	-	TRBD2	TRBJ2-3	TGCAGTGCTAGTCCTAGCGGGGGCTTTTTCACAGATACGCAGTATTTT	CSASPSGGFFTDTQYF
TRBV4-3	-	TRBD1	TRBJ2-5	TGCGCCAGCAGCCAAGATAACAGGGGTATGGGAGAGACCCAGTACTTC	CASSQDNRGMGETQYF
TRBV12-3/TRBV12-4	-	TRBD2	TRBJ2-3	TGTGCCAGCAGTTTAAAGGAAGGGGGACTAGTCATTTTT	CASSLKEGGLVIF
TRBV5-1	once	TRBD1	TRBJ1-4	TGCGCCAGCAGCCCGGGACAGCTTAATGAAAAACTGTTTTTT	CASSPGQLNEKLFF
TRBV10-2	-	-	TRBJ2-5	TGCGCCAGCAGTGATGTCTATGAAAAAGAGACCCAGTACTTC	CASSDVYEKETQYF
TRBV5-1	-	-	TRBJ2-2	TGCGCCAGCAGCTTGGCGGCAGGGGATGGCGGGGAGCTGTTTTTT	CASSLAAGDGGELFF
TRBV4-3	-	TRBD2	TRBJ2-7	TGCGCCAGCAGAAGGGTAGCGGGAGTTGGAGAGCAGTACTTC	CASRRVAGVGEQYF
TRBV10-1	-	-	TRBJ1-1	TGCGCCAGCAGTACAGGACTGAACACTGAAGCTTTCTTT	CASSTGLNTEAFF
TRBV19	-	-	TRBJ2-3	TGTGCCAGTATGGCGCAAAATCTGGGGGCCGGCACAGATACGCAGTATTTT	CASMAQNLGAGTDTQYF
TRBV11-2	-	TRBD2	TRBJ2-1	TGTGCCAGCAGCTTAAAAGGGACTAGCGGGAGCTCCTACAATGAGCAGTTCTTC	CASSLKGTSGSSYNEQFF
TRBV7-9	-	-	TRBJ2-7	TGTGCCAGCAGCTTAACGAGGCTCAGCCCAGAGCAGTACTTC	CASSLTRLSPEQYF
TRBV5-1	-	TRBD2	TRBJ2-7	TGCGCCAGCAGCCCGGGACTACCGACTAGCGGGGTGACCCGCTACGAGCAGTACTTC	CASSPGLPTSGVTRYEQYF
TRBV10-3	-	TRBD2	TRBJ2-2	TGTGCCATCAGCCAAGCTAGCGGGAGGACCTCGAACACCGGGGAGCTGTTTTTT	CAISQASGRTSNTGELFF
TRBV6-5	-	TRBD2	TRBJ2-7	TGTGCCAGCAGCCGGGGACTAACCGCCTACGAGCAGTACTTC	CASSRGLTAYEQYF
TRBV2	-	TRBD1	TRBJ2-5	TGTGCCAGCAGTAAAGACAGGGCCCAAGAGACCCAGTACTTC	CASSKDRAQETQYF
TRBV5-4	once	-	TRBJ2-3	TGTGCCAGCAGCTTGGATAGCAGCCGAACAGATACGCAGTATTTT	CASSLDSSRTDTQYF
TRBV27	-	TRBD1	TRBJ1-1	TGTGCCAGCAGTTTATACGGGACAGTGTCGGTCCCTGAAGCTTTCTTT	CASSLYGTVSVPEAFF
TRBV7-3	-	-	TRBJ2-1	TGTGCCAGCAGCTTAGGTGCGGTGTCGGGTTTCAATGAGCAGTTCTTC	CASSLGAVSGFNEQFF
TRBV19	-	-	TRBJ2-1	TGTGCCAGTAGTTCAGGGGCGAGGGAGCAGTTCTTC	CASSSGAREQFF
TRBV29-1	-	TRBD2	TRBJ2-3	TGCAGCGTTTCATATCTAGCGGGAGGCACAGATACGCAGTATTTT	CSVSYLAGGTDTQYF
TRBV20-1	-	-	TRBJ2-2	TGCAGTGCTAGGGAGGCCGGGGAGCTGTTTTTT	CSAREAGELFF
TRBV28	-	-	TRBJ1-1	TGTGCCAGCAAATTGGGGAGGAACACTGAAGCTTTCTTT	CASKLGRNTEAFF
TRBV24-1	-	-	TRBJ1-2	TGTGCCACCAGTGACACCGGGACTGCAGTCTATGGCTACACCTTC	CATSDTGTAVYGYTF
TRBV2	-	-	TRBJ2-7	TGTGCCAGCATGTTTAGTAGCTCCTACGAGCAGTACTTC	CASMFSSSYEQYF
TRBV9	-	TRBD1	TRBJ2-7	TGTGCCAGCAGCACCGGGACAGCCCCCTTCGAGCAGTACTTC	CASSTGTAPFEQYF
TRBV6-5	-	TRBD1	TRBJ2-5	TGTGCCAGCACCAGCGGGACAGGGGAAGAGACCCAGTACTTC	CASTSGTGEETQYF
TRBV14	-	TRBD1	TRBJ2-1	TGTGCCAGCAGCCAACTCGGGGACAGGCAGAACAATGAGCAGTTCTTC	CASSQLGDRQNNEQFF
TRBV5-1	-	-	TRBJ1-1	TGCGCCAGCAGCTTGGACGGGAGCAACACTGAAGCTTTCTTT	CASSLDGSNTEAFF
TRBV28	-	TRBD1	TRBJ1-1	TGTGCCAGCAGTCCACAGGGGACTGAAGCTTTCTTT	CASSPQGTEAFF
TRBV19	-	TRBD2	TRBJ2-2	TGTGCCAGTACAGGGACTAGCGGGGGGGCATCGACCGGGGAGCTGTTTTTT	CASTGTSGGASTGELFF
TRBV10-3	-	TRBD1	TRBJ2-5	TGTGCCATCGGGGAACAGGGGACCCAGACCCAGTACTTC	CAIGEQGTQTQYF
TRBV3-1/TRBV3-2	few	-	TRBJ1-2	TGTGCCAGCAGCCACGCCCGCGGATTAGGCGGCTACACCTTC	CASSHARGLGGYTF
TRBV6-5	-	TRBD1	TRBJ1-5	TGTGCCAGCAGACCCGGGACAGGGGCCAATCAGCCCCAGCATTTT	CASRPGTGANQPQHF
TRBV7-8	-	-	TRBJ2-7	TGTGCCAGCAGCTACAAATTGACAGCCTCCTACGAGCAGTACTTC	CASSYKLTASYEQYF
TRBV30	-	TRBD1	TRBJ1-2	TGTGCCTCCCAACCTGGGACAGGGGCCTATGGCTACACCTTC	CASQPGTGAYGYTF
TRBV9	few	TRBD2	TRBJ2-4	TGTGCCAGCAGCCCGCCGAGCGGGGGATACATTCAGTACTTC	CASSPPSGGYIQYF
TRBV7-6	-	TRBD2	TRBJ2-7	TGTGCCAGCAGCTTAATCAGAGCGGGAGGGCCTGGCGAGCAGTACTTC	CASSLIRAGGPGEQYF
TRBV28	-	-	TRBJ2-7	TGTGCCAGCAGTTTATATGGGGACACAAGGTACGAGCAGTACTTC	CASSLYGDTRYEQYF
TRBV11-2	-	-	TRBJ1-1	TGTGCCAGCAGCTCGGTACGGGGGGCCACTGAAGCTTTCTTT	CASSSVRGATEAFF
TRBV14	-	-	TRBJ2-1	TGTGCCAGCAGCCTGGGACTCCAATCGAATGAGCAGTTCTTC	CASSLGLQSNEQFF
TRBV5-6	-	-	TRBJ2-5	TGTGCCAGCAGCTTGGCGATGGGGCGGTCGGAGACCCAGTACTTC	CASSLAMGRSETQYF
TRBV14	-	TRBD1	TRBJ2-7	TGTGCCAGCAGCCAAGAACTCAGGGGGAACTACGAGCAGTACTTC	CASSQELRGNYEQYF
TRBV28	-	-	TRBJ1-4	TGTGCCAGCAGCACGGGGGGGGCTAATGAAAAACTGTTTTTT	CASSTGGANEKLFF
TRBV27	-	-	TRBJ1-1	TGTGCCAGCAGTGTCCGGGGGGGTGGTACTGAAGCTTTCTTT	CASSVRGGGTEAFF
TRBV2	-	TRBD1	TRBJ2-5	TGTGCCAGACAGGGGGCAGAGACCCAGTACTTC	CARQGAETQYF
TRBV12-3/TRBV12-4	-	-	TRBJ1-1	TGTGCCAGCAGCTTAATCATGAACACTGAAGCTTTCTTT	CASSLIMNTEAFF
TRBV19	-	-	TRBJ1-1	TGTGCCAGTAGTCTGACAGGTCTAGACACTGAAGCTTTCTTT	CASSLTGLDTEAFF
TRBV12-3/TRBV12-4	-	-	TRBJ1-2	TGTGCCAGCACCGTAGCGGGGGGCTATGGCTACACCTTC	CASTVAGGYGYTF
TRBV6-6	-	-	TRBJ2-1	TGTGCCAGCAGTTACTTAGGGCAGGGGTACAATGAGCAGTTCTTC	CASSYLGQGYNEQFF
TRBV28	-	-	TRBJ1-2	TGTGCCAGCAGTTTAAACATCCGGACAGACTATGGCTACACCTTC	CASSLNIRTDYGYTF
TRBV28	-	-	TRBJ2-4	TGTGCCAGCAGTGTGGCAGCGGTAAACATTCAGTACTTC	CASSVAAVNIQYF
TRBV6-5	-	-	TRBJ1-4	TGTGCCAGCAGTTACTCTCCGGGGACCGGGGGTGAAAAACTGTTTTTT	CASSYSPGTGGEKLFF
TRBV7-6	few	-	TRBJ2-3	TGTGCCAGCAGCTTTGAAGAGGCGGATACGCAGTATTTT	CASSFEEADTQYF
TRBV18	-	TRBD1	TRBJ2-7	TGTGCCAGCTCACCACCGAGCACCGGGACAGGGATCGAGCAGTACTTC	CASSPPSTGTGIEQYF